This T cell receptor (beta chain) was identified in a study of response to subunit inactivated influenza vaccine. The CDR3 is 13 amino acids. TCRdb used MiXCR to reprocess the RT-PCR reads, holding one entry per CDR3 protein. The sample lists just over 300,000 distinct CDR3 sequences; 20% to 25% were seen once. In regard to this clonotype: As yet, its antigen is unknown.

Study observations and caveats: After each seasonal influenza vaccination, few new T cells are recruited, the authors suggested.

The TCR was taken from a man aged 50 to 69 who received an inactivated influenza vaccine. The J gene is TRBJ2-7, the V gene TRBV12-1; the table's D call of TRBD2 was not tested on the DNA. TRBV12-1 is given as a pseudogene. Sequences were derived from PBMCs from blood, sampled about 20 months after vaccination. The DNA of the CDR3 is TGTGCCAGCAGCTTTCAGTTGGGGACTGAGCAGTACTTC. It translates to CASSFQLGTEQYF.